This TCR beta chain was recorded in a study of shared clonotypes between healthy human individuals (dated by TCRdb to 2020 to 2022). With regard to the full study: A few men and a couple of women, aged 18 to 49 years, made up the cohort. The study deeply sequenced blood TCR repertoires of about five healthy adults to estimate repertoire size and the extent of clonotype sharing between individuals. Per donor, three plates each were used for CD4 naive and CD4 memory, two for CD8 naive, and one for CD8 memory. Different laboratories and diverse techniques were used to prepare libraries and sequence TCR repertoires, to increase sequencing depth and limit assay-specific biases. Between about 0.94 and 8.9 billion PBMCs per donor were obtained by leukapheresis. Broader findings and caveats from the paper: Naive subsets generally had larger estimated clonotype richness than memory subsets. When a handful of donors were compared, the shared fraction of clonotypes was about 5.5% for naive CD4, around 4% for naive CD8, 2.3% for memory CD4, and 0.4% for memory CD8. Rarefaction of sorted-subset datasets indicated incomplete sequencing despite the large sequencing depth. Because the study included only a small number of donors, the genetic and exposure-history diversity represented was limited. Sampling was restricted to blood, and TCR repertoires in tissues likely differ from the TCR repertoires found in blood. Clonotypes shared by all four sorted-subset donors showed higher generation probabilities than non-shared clonotypes. Pairwise subsampling led to the expectation that sequencing depth would affect the degree of clonotype sharing among donors.

The CDR3 covers 13 residues, taking in both the cysteine and the phenylalanine. CDR3 DNA is the only sequence kept; it has 39 bases, read in frame from the first base. Cut back by 8 bases and 0 bases, the V and J ends lie 8 bases apart. Via the germline V gene, CDR1 is SGHDN and CDR2 FVKESK. TCR CDR3 regions were amplified from genomic DNA by multiplex PCR using the deep immunoSEQ assay. For each cell subset, the extracted genomic DNA was distributed evenly across all wells of several immunoSEQ 96-well plates, and each plate served as one replicate. For sorted subsets, roughly 0.2 ug genomic DNA, equal to tens of thousands of T cell genomes, was loaded into each replicate PCR. Purified libraries were quantified with a Qubit 3.0 fluorometer, sized on a Bioanalyzer 2100, and re-quantified with the KAPA Library Quantification kit. Each immunoSEQ 96-well plate was sequenced on its own single-read 150-cycle Illumina NextSeq 550 flow cell. In the paper's pipeline: Because the immunoSEQ output held only junctional sequences and lacked quality scores, the filtering could not match the filtering applied to full-length reads. Sequences were annotated with PyIR, a Python wrapper for IgBLAST v1.9, using IMGT germline references to assign V/J genes and CDR3. Reads were filtered out if the reads had weak V/J assignments (E-value above 1e-6), no CDR3, stop codons, out-of-frame junctions, or ambiguous translated residues. V3J clonotypes were defined as sequences sharing an identical inferred V gene, J gene, and CDR3 amino acid sequence. Percentage overlap between repertoires was calculated by dividing the number of shared unique clonotypes by the size of the smaller repertoire. Three approaches were used to assess repertoire richness: RTK rarefaction, the Chao1 estimator, and Recon v2.1 estimates of unobserved clonotypes. Generation probabilities were computed with OLGA for all TCRbeta clonotypes obtained by the gDNA method from a few donors. TCRdb took this table from immuneACCESS and kept in-frame rearrangements with V and J called. Such tables lack part of the clones; where checked against another copy, unresolved V genes explain under half of the gap, and the rest is unexplained. V, J and clone size were drawn from that table, and D and trimming were deduced from the DNA. The table for this sample lists 700,000 to 950,000 clones; roughly 96% of them were counted only once. The ten most abundant clones make up under 0.25% of the sample.

CD8 naive samples consisted of CD45RO-negative cells that were positively selected for CCR7, yielding a CD45RA+CCR7+ population without TemRA cells. The donors were healthy, HIV-negative adults with no recently reported acute infections or vaccinations. All donors were Caucasian adults living in Nashville, Tennessee, USA. After blood collection by leukapheresis, PBMCs were isolated using Ficoll-Histopaque density gradient centrifugation and then cryopreserved in the vapor phase of liquid nitrogen. Analytical flow cytometry was used to check the purity and quantity of each magnetically sorted T cell population. Genomic DNA was isolated from every sorted fraction and measured by UV absorbance on a Nanodrop 2000c. This clone was found once. It lacks a known antigen. No much larger clone is present one base from it, and per-base qualities are unavailable.

This TCR derives from a man younger than 45 in good health. The receptor chain draws on TRBV14 and TRBJ2-1; no D gene call is confident. Sequencing input: naive CD8+ T cells sorted from blood. The cell subset or site label, as the study defines it: CD45RA+CCR7+. CDR3 protein: CASGKSSYNEQFF. The sequence in DNA is TGTGCCAGCGGGAAAAGCTCCTACAATGAGCAGTTCTTC.